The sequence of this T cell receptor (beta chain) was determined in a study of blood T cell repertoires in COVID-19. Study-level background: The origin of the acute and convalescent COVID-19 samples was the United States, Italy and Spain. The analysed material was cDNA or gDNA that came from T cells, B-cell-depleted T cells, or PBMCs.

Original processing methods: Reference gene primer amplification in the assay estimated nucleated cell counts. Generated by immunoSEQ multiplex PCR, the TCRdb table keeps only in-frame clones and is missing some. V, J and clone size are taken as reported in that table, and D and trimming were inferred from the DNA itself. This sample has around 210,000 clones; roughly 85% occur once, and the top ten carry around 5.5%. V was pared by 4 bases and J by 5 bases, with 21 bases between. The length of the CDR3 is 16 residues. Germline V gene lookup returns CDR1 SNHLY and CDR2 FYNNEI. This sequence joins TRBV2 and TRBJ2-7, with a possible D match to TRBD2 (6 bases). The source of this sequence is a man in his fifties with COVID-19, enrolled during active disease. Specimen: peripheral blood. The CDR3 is CASSASPPGGADEQYF. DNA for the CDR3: TGTGCCAGCAGTGCATCCCCACCCGGGGGAGCCGACGAGCAGTACTTC.